This entry lists 23 T cell receptor beta chains sequenced from one sample in a study of human T cells and chemical hapten exposure. TCRdb used MiXCR to reprocess the RACE reads, holding one entry per CDR3 protein. The sample has 300,000 to 350,000 distinct CDR3 sequences; around 7% are singletons. Time point: patch test 1, 2 weeks after DPC sensitization. Treatment reported: therapeutic diphenylcyclopropenone sensitization with weekly scalp DPC. Source: whole blood, taken in connection with sensitization to the hapten diphenylcyclopropenone (DPC). Receptors were obtained from a woman under 30 with alopecia areata. Some clones in this sample may be carry-over from other donors' samples.

This clonotype was seen a handful of times. The chain couples TRBV7-3 to TRBJ1-1; 7 bases line up with TRBD1. Germline V lookup: CDR1 SGHTA, CDR2 FQGTGA. With V trimmed by 4 bases and J by 4 bases, 3 bases remained unmatched. This CDR3 comprises 13 residues. The CDR3 spells CASSSRGVTEAFF. For the CDR3, the DNA is TGTGCCAGCAGCTCCAGGGGGGTCACTGAAGCTTTCTTT.

This clonotype has a handful of counts. V gene TRBV19 combines with J gene TRBJ2-3; 10 bases match TRBD1. Germline V gene lookup returns CDR1 LNHDA and CDR2 SQIVND (reference sequence). This CDR3 has 15 residues. V was clipped by 8 bases and J by 2 bases; unmatched bases: 7. The CDR3 here is CASRPGQGDTDTQYF. The DNA for the CDR3 is TGTGCCAGTCGCCCCGGACAGGGGGACACAGATACGCAGTATTTT.

This clonotype was seen only a few times. This chain joins TRBV6-5 and TRBJ2-1; the match to TRBD1 covers 8 bases. The CDR3 is 17 residues long. Unmatched junction bases numbered 20, after V lost 8 bases and J lost 8 bases. Per the germline V gene, CDR1 is MNHEY and CDR2 is SVGAGI. CDR3 sequence (DNA): TGTGCCAGCCTCTCTGCTGGTGGGGGACAGGTGAGGGATGAGCAGTTCTTC. It encodes CASLSAGGGQVRDEQFF.

The chain links TRBV13 to TRBJ1-1; 7 positions agree with TRBD1. The V and J ends lost 0 bases and 3 bases, in that order; junction bases with no gene match: 13. Germline CDR1 is PRHDT and CDR2 is FYEKMQ (reference sequence). The CDR3 contains 18 residues. CDR3 coding DNA: TGTGCCAGCAGCTTAGGCAAGGGGGCGGGCAGGGCGGACACTGAAGCTTTCTTT. It yields the protein CASSLGKGAGRADTEAFF. Variable domain in full (rest from reference TRBV13 and TRBJ1-1): AAGVIQSPRHLIKEKRETATLKCYPIPRHDTVYWYQQGPGQDPQFLISFYEKMQSDKGSIPDRFSAQQFSDYHSELNMSSLELGDSALYFCASSLGKGAGRADTEAFFGQGTRLTVV.

On this clonotype itself: This clone may be a read error of a much larger clone one base away. V and J are TRBV12-5 and TRBJ1-1; D is undetermined. Germline values: CDR1 LGHNT, CDR2 FRNRAP. The CDR3 consists of 11 residues. CDR3 region: CASGFHGEASF. CDR3 nucleotide sequence: TGTGCTAGTGGCTTTCACGGTGAAGCTTCCTTT. Full variable domain (missing parts from reference TRBV12-5 and TRBJ1-1): DARVTQTPRHKVTEMGQEVTMRCQPILGHNTVFWYRQTMMQGLELLAYFRNRAPLDDSGMPKDRFSAEMPDATLATLKIQPSEPRDSAVYFCASGFHGEASFGQGTRLTVV.

As regards this clonotype: One end of the junction varies from germline; a read error may be responsible. The chain carries TRBV7-2 and TRBJ2-7; D might be TRBD2 (7 bases). CDR3 size: 15 residues. CDR1 is SGHTA, CDR2 FQGNSA, per germline. The CDR3, as DNA: TGTGCCAGCAGCTCTTCCGGGGGGCCCTCCCACGAGCAGTACTTC. Protein: CASSSSGGPSHEQYF.

In this sample, this clonotype turned up many times. The rearrangement joins TRBV29-1 to TRBJ2-1; TRBD1 aligns across 9 bases. J lost 8 bases, V lost 2 bases, and 7 bases had no gene match. There are 14 residues in the CDR3. Germline V lookup: CDR1 SQVTM, CDR2 ANQGSEA. CDR3 sequence: CSVERGQGWDEQFF. For the CDR3, the DNA is TGCAGCGTTGAACGAGGACAGGGGTGGGATGAGCAGTTCTTC.

This clonotype was seen only a few times. The chain combines TRBV5-1 with TRBJ1-1; D may be TRBD1 (5 bases). The CDR3 consists of 15 residues. The V end was cut by 4 bases, the J end by 6 bases, with 19 bases between. The germline V gene has CDR1 SGHRS and CDR2 YFSETQ. The CDR3 nucleotides are TGCGCCAGCAGCCACCAGGGCCCCTGGGACGCTGAAGCTTTCTTT. It encodes CASSHQGPWDAEAFF.

This clonotype was detected ten times or more. The rearrangement links TRBV27 to TRBJ2-7; D possibly corresponds to TRBD2 (6 bases). Germline loops: CDR1 MNHEY, CDR2 SMNVEV (reference sequence). V lost 0 bases and J lost 6, with 9 bases in between. The CDR3 has 13 amino acids. The CDR3 reads CASSLSDYSEQYF. DNA for the CDR3: TGTGCCAGCAGTTTATCGGACTATTCCGAGCAGTACTTC.

V usage is TRBV6-5 and J usage is TRBJ2-2; maybe TRBD2 (6 bases). CDR3 size: 19 residues. Trimming stripped 2 bases from V and 6 bases from J, with 25 bases between. The germline gives CDR1 MNHEY, CDR2 SVGAGI. The CDR3 loop is CASSYTTTVGVGLPGELFF. The CDR3 nucleotides are TGTGCCAGCAGTTACACAACGACAGTAGGGGTGGGACTGCCCGGGGAGCTGTTTTTT.

The rearrangement joins TRBV27 to TRBJ1-4; TRBD1 matches at 10 bases. The CDR3 sequence is 14 residues long. The V and J ends lost 5 bases and 7 bases, in that order; junction bases with no gene match: 4. Germline-derived CDR1 and CDR2 are MNHEY and SMNVEV (reference sequence). CDR3 region: CASSPGQGVEKLFF. CDR3 nucleotide sequence: TGTGCCAGCAGTCCCGGACAGGGGGTTGAAAAACTGTTTTTT.

In its sample, this clonotype was seen a few times. The V and J genes are TRBV18 and TRBJ1-6; 9 bases are shared with TRBD1. Germline values: CDR1 KGHSH, CDR2 LQKENI. V was pared by 3 bases and J by 8 bases, with 11 bases of the junction left unmatched. This CDR3 contains 17 residues. CDR3 amino acids: CASSPLGSGQGYSPLHF. The CDR3 nucleotides are TGTGCCAGCTCACCCCTAGGATCGGGACAGGGTTATTCACCCCTCCACTTT.

This clonotype came up many times. The chain employs TRBV5-1 and TRBJ2-5; TRBD2 might be the D (6 bases). Germline assignment: CDR1 SGHRS and CDR2 YFSETQ. V lost 1 base, J lost 2 bases, and 12 bases lay in between. The CDR3 sequence is 15 residues long. The CDR3 spells CASSLTGTPQETQYF. In nucleotides, the CDR3 is TGCGCCAGCAGCTTGACCGGGACTCCTCAAGAGACCCAGTACTTC.

This clonotype was recorded at least ten times. The V gene is TRBV29-1, the J gene TRBJ2-7; D may be TRBD1 (5 bases). Germline values: CDR1 SQVTM, CDR2 ANQGSEA. This CDR3 spans 15 amino acids. The V gene lost 0 bases and the J gene lost 1 base, with 13 bases spanning the gap. CDR3 residues: CSVEDLSGRSYEQYF. CDR3 DNA: TGCAGCGTTGAAGATCTTTCAGGGCGGTCCTACGAGCAGTACTTC.

This sequence joins TRBV7-2 and TRBJ1-6; D unresolved. This CDR3 is built from 17 residues. CDR1 and CDR2 from the germline V gene are SGHTA and FQGNSA. The V gene lost 5 bases and the J gene lost 2 bases, with 16 bases spanning the gap. The CDR3 DNA is TGTGCCAGCAGCCAACGAGGCCGGGTGACCTATAATTCACCCCTCCACTTT. As protein: CASSQRGRVTYNSPLHF.

The genes are TRBV25-1 and TRBJ2-2; possible D gene TRBD1, 5 bases. The CDR3 spans 18 residues. The V gene lost 1 base and the J gene lost 0 bases, with 15 bases spanning the gap. Germline CDR1 is MGHDK and CDR2 is SYGVNS. In DNA, the CDR3 is TGTGCCAGCAGTGAATTGGGGTTGGGGCGCGCGAACACCGGGGAGCTGTTTTTT. Amino acid sequence: CASSELGLGRANTGELFF.

This clonotype showed up many times. The chain combines TRBV4-3 with TRBJ1-4; TRBD1 matches 9 bases. Per the germline V gene, CDR1 is LGHNA and CDR2 is YSLEER. This CDR3 spans 18 amino acids. V dropped 1 base and J dropped 7; count of bases not matched to a gene: 13. CDR3 protein: CASSQGPLRTGVVEKLFF. The CDR3, as DNA: TGCGCCAGCAGCCAAGGACCCCTTAGGACAGGGGTGGTTGAAAAACTGTTTTTT.

This clonotype came up many times. The chain uses TRBV5-4 and TRBJ2-3, with 9 nucleotides matching TRBD2. V was pared by 4 bases and J by 4 bases, with 10 bases of the junction left unmatched. The CDR3 sequence is 16 residues long. Germline V gene lookup returns CDR1 SGHNT and CDR2 YYREEE (reference sequence). In nucleotides, the CDR3 is TGTGCCAGCAGCCTCCAACGCGGGGGGGCGGCAGATACGCAGTATTTT. It codes for CASSLQRGGAADTQYF.

This clonotype has at least ten counts. V is TRBV18 and J is TRBJ1-1; 7 positions agree with TRBD1. Trimming removed 2 bases from V and 2 bases from J; junction bases left unmatched: 2. Looked up from germline, CDR1 is KGHSH and CDR2 is LQKENI. The CDR3 extends over 14 amino acids. The DNA of the CDR3 is TGTGCCAGCTCACCAGGGACAGTTAACACTGAAGCTTTCTTT. Amino acids: CASSPGTVNTEAFF.

This clonotype showed up many times. The chain joins TRBV13 to TRBJ2-3, with no clear D. Between the trimmed V and J ends, which lost 6 bases and 2 bases, there was a span of 9 bases. The CDR3 runs to 13 residues. Germline V gene data show CDR1 as PRHDT and CDR2 as FYEKMQ (reference sequence). The CDR3 DNA reads as TGTGCCAGCAGTTTGGAGTCCACAGATACGCAGTATTTT. This translates into CASSLESTDTQYF.

The rearrangement links TRBV12-3 or TRBV12-4 to TRBJ2-5; D unclear. The CDR3 length is 13 residues. V lost 3 bases to trimming and J lost 2 bases, with 7 bases between them. This CDR3 reads CASSLVFQETQYF. CDR3 in DNA: TGTGCCAGCAGTTTGGTATTTCAAGAGACCCAGTACTTC.

The chain is built from TRBV5-1 and TRBJ1-2; 7 bases are shared with TRBD1. V dropped 4 bases and J dropped 2; count of bases not matched to a gene: 11. The germline CDR1 and CDR2 sequences are SGHRS and YFSETQ. The CDR3 runs 16 residues. As DNA, the CDR3 is TGCGCCAGCAGCCCTCCCGGTGGCAGGGGGAACTATGGCTACACCTTC. Protein sequence: CASSPPGGRGNYGYTF.

In this sample, this clonotype turned up a few times. The chain carries TRBV14 and TRBJ2-7; D uncertain. The CDR3 covers 13 residues. Trimming pared 1 base from V and 0 bases from J, leaving 4 bases between. The germline CDR1 and CDR2 sequences are SGHDN and FVKESK. CDR3 protein: CASSQVTSYEQYF. For the CDR3, the DNA is TGTGCCAGCAGCCAAGTCACCTCCTACGAGCAGTACTTC.